One and the same sample provided the 27 T cell receptor beta chains below, sequenced in a study of CD8+ T cells in alopecia areata. RNA was extracted and reverse transcribed into cDNA as the sequencing template. This table comes from immunoSEQ multiplex PCR, and its TCRdb copy is limited to in-frame clones, with some not included. Of 120,000 to 150,000 clones listed, about 86% are singletons. Treatment here: oral pan-JAK inhibitor, 5-10 mg twice daily. Sample: CD8+ T cells sorted from blood, taken at week 4, from a patient treated with tofacitinib. The source of these receptors is a human donor with alopecia areata.

CDR3 protein: CAWDSGGAYNEQFF. In DNA, the CDR3 is TGTGCCTGGGATAGCGGGGGGGCCTACAATGAGCAGTTCTTC. The chain uses TRBV30 and TRBJ2-1, with 11 bases lining up with TRBD2. V shed 5 bases, J shed 2 bases, and the junction held 2 bases outside the gene matches. The CDR3 consists of 14 residues. CDR1 and CDR2 (germline): GTSNPN, SVGIG (reference sequence).

V gene TRBV11-2 combines with J gene TRBJ2-7; tentatively, D is TRBD2 (6 bases). This CDR3 spans 13 amino acids. Germline V lookup: CDR1 SGHAT, CDR2 FQNNGV. The V end was cut by 4 bases, the J end by 3 bases, with 10 bases between. CDR3 amino acids: CASSWGGSYEQYF. The CDR3 DNA is TGTGCCAGCAGCTGGGGAGGTAGCTACGAGCAGTACTTC.

This chain connects TRBV2 to TRBJ2-5; no reliable D call. V lost 8 bases, J lost 5 bases, and 15 bases lay in between. Germline V CDR1 and CDR2: SNHLY, FYNNEI. This CDR3 has 13 amino acids. CDR3 sequence: CASARVGRETQYF. CDR3 sequence (DNA): TGTGCCAGCGCTCGGGTGGGTAGGGAGACCCAGTACTTC.

The genes are TRBV11-2 and TRBJ2-7; D gene ambiguous. The CDR3 runs to 11 residues. Between the trimmed V and J ends, which lost 2 bases and 5 bases, there was a span of 4 bases. The germline V gene has CDR1 SGHAT and CDR2 FQNNGV. CDR3 bases: TGTGCCAGCAGCTTATCTGACGAGCAGTACTTC. Amino acid sequence: CASSLSDEQYF.

This rearrangement joins TRBV6-1 to TRBJ2-1; D is unresolved. The CDR3 has 17 residues. Germline-derived CDR1 and CDR2 are MNHNS and SASEGT. Trimming took off 2 bases at V and 1 base at J, with 15 bases between the two ends. The chain's CDR3 is CASSEWPKVGSYNEQFF. Written as DNA, the CDR3 is TGTGCCAGCAGTGAATGGCCCAAGGTGGGGTCCTACAATGAGCAGTTCTTC.

V is TRBV9 and J is TRBJ2-1, with D possibly TRBD2 on 6 matching bases. Per the germline V gene, CDR1 is SGDLS and CDR2 is YYNGEE. Trimming pared 3 bases from V and 12 bases from J, leaving 13 bases between. This CDR3 has 12 residues. The CDR3 is CASSDGTLRQFF. Here the CDR3 DNA reads TGTGCCAGCAGCGACGGGACTCTACGGCAGTTCTTC. The variable domain in full, completed from reference TRBV9 and TRBJ2-1, reads DSGVTQTPKHLITATGQRVTLRCSPRSGDLSVYWYQQSLDQGLQFLIQYYNGEERAKGNILERFSAQQFPDLHSELNLSSLELGDSALYFCASSDGTLRQFFGPGTRLTVL.

The V and J genes are TRBV29-1 and TRBJ1-1; D is unresolved. Per germline, CDR1 SQVTM and CDR2 ANQGSEA. This CDR3 comprises 13 residues. V was clipped by 3 bases and J by 3 bases, with 11 bases between them. The CDR3 sequence: CSVDGSTDTEAFF. As DNA, the CDR3 is TGCAGCGTTGATGGAAGCACGGACACTGAAGCTTTCTTT.

The rearrangement links TRBV5-4 to TRBJ1-2; unclear D gene. This CDR3 is built from 14 residues. The germline V gene has CDR1 SGHNT and CDR2 YYREEE (reference sequence). V lost 4 bases to trimming and J lost 9 bases, with 19 bases between them. CDR3 coding DNA: TGTGCCAGCAGCGGAAACGGGTCGCCCAACCGCTACACCTTC. Its protein product is CASSGNGSPNRYTF.

The chain links TRBV7-2 to TRBJ2-7; 8 bases align to TRBD2. Germline V CDR1 and CDR2: SGHTA, FQGNSA. After removal of 1 base from V and 3 bases from J, the junction contained 5 bases not matched to a gene. The CDR3 runs to 15 residues. The CDR3, as DNA: TGTGCCAGCAGCTTAGAGAGCGGGAGTTTCTACGAGCAGTACTTC. This encodes CASSLESGSFYEQYF.

The chain is built from TRBV15 and TRBJ1-1; D ambiguous. V was pared by 5 bases and J by 7 bases, with 17 bases between. Germline V lookup: CDR1 LNHNV, CDR2 YYDKDF (reference sequence). The CDR3 loop spans 14 amino acids. CDR3 protein: CATSGPTPAGEAFF. DNA for the CDR3: TGTGCCACCAGCGGACCCACCCCTGCTGGTGAAGCTTTCTTT.

This chain connects TRBV7-9 to TRBJ2-7; D is unclear. The CDR3 is 14 amino acids. V lost 6 bases to trimming and J lost 0 bases, with 12 bases between them. Looked up from germline, CDR1 is SEHNR and CDR2 is FQNEAQ (reference sequence). This CDR3 is CASRVPGDSYEQYF. CDR3 DNA: TGTGCCAGCAGAGTACCAGGAGACTCCTACGAGCAGTACTTC.

This sequence joins TRBV29-1 and TRBJ2-7; D is possibly TRBD2 (5 bases). Germline CDR1 reads SQVTM; CDR2 reads ANQGSEA. This CDR3 contains 10 residues. The V gene lost 4 bases and the J gene lost 5 bases, with 6 bases spanning the gap. The CDR3 here is CSVAGNEQYF. For the CDR3, the DNA is TGCAGCGTTGCGGGGAACGAGCAGTACTTC.

The DNA for the CDR3 is TGCAGCGTTGATTTACGATACGAGCAGTACTTC. This sequence encodes CSVDLRYEQYF. The chain joins TRBV29-1 to TRBJ2-7; D not resolved. The CDR3 length is 11 residues. The germline gives CDR1 SQVTM, CDR2 ANQGSEA. Trimming took off 3 bases at V and 4 bases at J, with 7 bases between the two ends.

The chain employs TRBV5-6 and TRBJ2-7; the match to TRBD1 covers 9 bases. This CDR3 region has 15 residues. J lost 3 bases, V lost 4 bases, and 8 bases had no gene match. The germline CDR1 and CDR2 sequences are SGHDT and YYEEEE. CDR3 in amino acids: CASSLSGQGFYEQYF. The CDR3 nucleotides read TGTGCCAGCAGCCTTTCGGGACAGGGTTTCTACGAGCAGTACTTC.

The chain carries TRBV5-1 and TRBJ2-5; D is unresolved. Per germline, CDR1 SGHRS and CDR2 YFSETQ. V was shortened by 2 bases and J by 5 bases, with 10 bases between the two germline ends. The length of the CDR3 is 13 residues. Written as DNA, the CDR3 is TGCGCCAGCAGCTTCCTGGGTGAGGAGACCCAGTACTTC. It codes for CASSFLGEETQYF. The full variable domain, rest sourced from reference TRBV5-1 and TRBJ2-5, is KAGVTQTPRYLIKTRGQQVTLSCSPISGHRSVSWYQQTPGQGLQFLFEYFSETQRNKGNFPGRFSGRQFSNSRSEMNVSTLELGDSALYLCASSFLGEETQYFGPGTRLLVL.

This chain links TRBV7-9 with TRBJ2-7; D gene ambiguous. The V gene lost 1 base and the J gene lost 3 bases, with 7 bases spanning the gap. This CDR3 is 13 amino acids long. Germline V lookup: CDR1 SEHNR, CDR2 FQNEAQ (reference sequence). CDR3 bases: TGTGCCAGCAGCTTAGAGTCTGTCTACGAGCAGTACTTC. Amino acid sequence: CASSLESVYEQYF. The entire variable domain, with the rest obtained from reference TRBV7-9 and TRBJ2-7, is as follows: DTGVSQNPRHKITKRGQNVTFRCDPISEHNRLYWYRQTLGQGPEFLTYFQNEAQLEKSRLLSDRFSAERPKGSFSTLEIQRTEQGDSAMYLCASSLESVYEQYFGPGTRLTVT.

The chain links TRBV29-1 to TRBJ2-2; tentatively, D is TRBD1 (6 bases). Trimming shortened V by 2 bases and J by 3 bases, and 10 bases separated the two germline ends. Germline CDR1 reads SQVTM; CDR2 reads ANQGSEA. This CDR3 is 14 amino acids long. Here the CDR3 DNA reads TGCAGCGTTGAATGGCAGGGGTACACCGGGGAGCTGTTTTTT. It is translated as CSVEWQGYTGELFF.

The chain employs TRBV10-3 and TRBJ2-5; TRBD1 matches 7 bases. The trim removed 10 bases at V and 5 bases at J, leaving 13 bases unmatched. CDR3 size: 14 residues. Germline CDR1 ENHRY, CDR2 SYGVKD. This CDR3 reads CATRDSSRGETQYF. The CDR3 bases are TGTGCCACCCGGGACAGCTCCCGCGGGGAGACCCAGTACTTC.

The chain combines TRBV4-1 with TRBJ2-3; 10 bases are a match to TRBD2. CDR1 MGHRA and CDR2 YSYEKL come from the germline V gene. This CDR3 has 16 amino acids. The V segment lost 4 bases and the J segment 0 bases; nucleotides outside the gene matches: 4. The chain's CDR3 is CASSPGLAESTDTQYF. CDR3 sequence (DNA): TGCGCCAGCAGCCCCGGACTAGCGGAAAGCACAGATACGCAGTATTTT.

The chain has TRBV29-1 and TRBJ2-7, with D maybe TRBD1 (6 bases). This CDR3 spans 16 amino acids. From germline, CDR1 is SQVTM and CDR2 ANQGSEA. Trimming shortened V by 0 bases and J by 0 bases, and 15 bases separated the two germline ends. CDR3 amino acids: CSVEESWGLGSYEQYF. DNA of the CDR3: TGCAGCGTTGAAGAGTCATGGGGGCTGGGCTCCTACGAGCAGTACTTC.

V is TRBV7-9 and J is TRBJ2-7, with D possibly matching TRBD1 (5 bases). Germline V gives CDR1 SEHNR, CDR2 FQNEAQ (reference sequence). This CDR3 is built from 12 residues. The germline V and J ends were trimmed by 8 bases and 1 base, with 9 bases remaining between them. CDR3 protein: CASGQGSYEQYF. In DNA, the CDR3 is TGTGCCAGCGGCCAGGGTTCCTACGAGCAGTACTTC.

This clone has more than one count but fewer than ten. This sample also contains other DNA sequences that code for the same CDR3. In DNA form, the CDR3 reads TGTGCCAGCAGCGGCAATGAGCAGTTCTTC. It codes for CASSGNEQFF. The chain uses TRBV9 and TRBJ2-1; D call uncertain. CDR3 size: 10 residues. Trimming took 3 bases from V and 6 from J, leaving 1 base between them. Per the germline V gene, CDR1 is SGDLS and CDR2 is YYNGEE.

The chain recombines TRBV6-5 with TRBJ2-1; 11 bases fit TRBD2. V lost 2 bases and J lost 7; bases outside the gene matches: 4. CDR3 length equals 15 residues. CDR1 MNHEY and CDR2 SVGAGI come from the germline V gene. The CDR3 loop reads CASSYTSGSGNEQFF. The CDR3 bases are TGTGCCAGCAGTTACACTAGCGGGAGTGGGAATGAGCAGTTCTTC.

The rearrangement links TRBV2 to TRBJ2-6; D gene unclear. V shed 0 bases and J shed 0 bases, with 6 bases lying between them. CDR1 is SNHLY and CDR2 is FYNNEI in the germline V gene. This CDR3 contains 16 residues. In DNA, the CDR3 is TGTGCCAGCAGTGAAGCGGTCCTCTCTGGGGCCAACGTCCTGACTTTC. It is translated as CASSEAVLSGANVLTF. The variable domain in full, completed from reference TRBV2 and TRBJ2-6, reads EPEVTQTPSHQVTQMGQEVILRCVPISNHLYFYWYRQILGQKVEFLVSFYNNEISEKSEIFDDQFSVERPDGSNFTLKIRSTKLEDSAMYFCASSEAVLSGANVLTFGAGSRLTVL.

This rearrangement joins TRBV6-5 to TRBJ2-2; no clear D gene. This CDR3 is 13 amino acids long. Germline V gene sequence: CDR1 MNHEY, CDR2 SVGAGI. The germline V and J ends were trimmed by 5 bases and 3 bases, with 7 bases remaining between them. The CDR3 spells CASSTTYTGELFF. For the CDR3, the DNA is TGTGCCAGCAGTACGACGTACACCGGGGAGCTGTTTTTT.

The genes are TRBV10-2 and TRBJ1-1; weak D call: TRBD1 (6 bases). The V gene's germline CDR1 is WSHSY and CDR2 SAAADI. The V gene lost 3 bases and the J gene lost 3 bases, with 23 bases spanning the gap. The CDR3 has 18 residues. The CDR3 nucleotides are TGCGCCAGCAGTGATGGGGGGGCCGGATTTAATTTGGACACTGAAGCTTTCTTT. As protein: CASSDGGAGFNLDTEAFF.

The chain uses TRBV5-6 and TRBJ2-1; possibly TRBD1 for D (6 bases). V lost 1 base, J lost 7 bases, and 6 bases lay in between. Germline assignment: CDR1 SGHDT and CDR2 YYEEEE. This CDR3 has 12 residues. The CDR3 protein is CASSLTGNEQFF. The CDR3 DNA is TGTGCCAGCAGCTTGACAGGGAATGAGCAGTTCTTC.